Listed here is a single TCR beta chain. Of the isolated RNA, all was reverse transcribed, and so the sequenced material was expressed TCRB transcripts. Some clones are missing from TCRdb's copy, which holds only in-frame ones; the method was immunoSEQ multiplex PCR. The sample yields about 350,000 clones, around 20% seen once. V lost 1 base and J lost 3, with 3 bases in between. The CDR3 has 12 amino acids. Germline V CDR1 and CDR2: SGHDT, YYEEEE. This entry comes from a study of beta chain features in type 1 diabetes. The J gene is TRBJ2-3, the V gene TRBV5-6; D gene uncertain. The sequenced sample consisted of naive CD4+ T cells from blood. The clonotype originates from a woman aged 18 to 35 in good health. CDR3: CASSLLTDTQYF. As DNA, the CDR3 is TGTGCCAGCAGCTTGCTTACAGATACGCAGTATTTT.